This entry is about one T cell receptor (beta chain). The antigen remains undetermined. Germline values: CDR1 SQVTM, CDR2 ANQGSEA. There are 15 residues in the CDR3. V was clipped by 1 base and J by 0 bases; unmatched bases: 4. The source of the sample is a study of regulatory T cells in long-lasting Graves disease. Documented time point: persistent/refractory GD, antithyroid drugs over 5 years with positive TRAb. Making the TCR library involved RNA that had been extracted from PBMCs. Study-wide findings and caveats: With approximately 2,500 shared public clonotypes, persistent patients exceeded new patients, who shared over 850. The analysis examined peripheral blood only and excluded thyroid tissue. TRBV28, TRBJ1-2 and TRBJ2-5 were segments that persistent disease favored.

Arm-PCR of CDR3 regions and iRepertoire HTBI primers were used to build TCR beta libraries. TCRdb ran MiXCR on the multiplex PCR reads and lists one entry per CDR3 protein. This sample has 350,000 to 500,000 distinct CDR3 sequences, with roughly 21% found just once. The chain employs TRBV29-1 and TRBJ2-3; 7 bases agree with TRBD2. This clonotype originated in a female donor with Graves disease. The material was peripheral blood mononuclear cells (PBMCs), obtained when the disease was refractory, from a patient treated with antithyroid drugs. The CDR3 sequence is CSVEVGGGSTDTQYF. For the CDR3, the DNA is TGCAGCGTTGAAGTGGGCGGGGGTAGCACAGATACGCAGTATTTT.